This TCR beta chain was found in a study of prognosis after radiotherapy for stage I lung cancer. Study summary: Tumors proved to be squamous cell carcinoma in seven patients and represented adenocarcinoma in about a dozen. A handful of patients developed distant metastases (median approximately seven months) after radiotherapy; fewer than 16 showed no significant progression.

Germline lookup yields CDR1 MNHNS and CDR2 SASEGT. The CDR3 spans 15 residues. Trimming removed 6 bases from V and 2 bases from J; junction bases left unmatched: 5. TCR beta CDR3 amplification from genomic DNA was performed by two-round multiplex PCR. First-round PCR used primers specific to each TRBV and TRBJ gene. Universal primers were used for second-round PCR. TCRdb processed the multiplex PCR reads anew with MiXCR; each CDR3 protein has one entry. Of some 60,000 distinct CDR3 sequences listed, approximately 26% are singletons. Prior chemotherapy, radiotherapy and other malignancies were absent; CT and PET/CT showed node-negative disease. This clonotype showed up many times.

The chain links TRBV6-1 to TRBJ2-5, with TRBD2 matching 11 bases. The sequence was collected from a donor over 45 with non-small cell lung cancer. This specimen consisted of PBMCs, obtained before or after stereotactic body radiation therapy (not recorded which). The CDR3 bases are TGTGCCAGCAGCTCAACTAGCGGGGGTCAAGAGACCCAGTACTTC. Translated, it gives CASSSTSGGQETQYF.